This T cell receptor beta chain was documented in a study of T cell changes during pregnancy in multiple sclerosis. This clone has just one count. Repertoires were generated with immunoSEQ multiplex PCR, while TCRdb's copy carries only in-frame clones and drops some. The sample includes roughly 76,000 clones, nearly 95% seen only once; the top ten take 0.29%. The sequenced sample was CD4+ T cells from peripheral blood mononuclear cells, obtained after pregnancy. This TCR came from a female donor with multiple sclerosis, enrolled in a pregnancy study.

The CDR3 coding sequence is TGTGCCAGCTCACCCCTCATCAGGGGTACTGAAGCTTTCTTT. Amino acid sequence: CASSPLIRGTEAFF. The V call is TRBV18, the J call TRBJ1-1; D may be TRBD1 (6 bases). Trimming pared 3 bases from V and 5 bases from J, leaving 13 bases between. Per germline, CDR1 KGHSH and CDR2 LQKENI. The CDR3 loop spans 14 amino acids.